This T cell receptor (beta chain) was captured by sequencing in a study of shared clonotypes between healthy human individuals. J lost 6 bases, V lost 7 bases, and 17 bases had no gene match. The CDR3 runs 17 residues. Germline-derived CDR1 and CDR2 are SGHTA and FQGNSA. Sequencing was at deep level. The data were produced by immunoSEQ multiplex PCR, yet TCRdb's version contains in-frame clones alone and is incomplete. The sample lists over a million clones, approximately 98.5% occurring once. The V gene is TRBV7-2, the J gene TRBJ2-2; 7 bases map to TRBD2. Sequencing was done on a sample of naive CD4+ T cells sorted from blood. Subset specified: CD45RA+ positively selected. This sequence originates from a man aged 25 to 40 in good health. CDR3 nucleotides: TGTGCCAGCACCCATGGACTAGTCGGCGGTTCGTCCGGGGAGCTGTTTTTT. Residues: CASTHGLVGGSSGELFF. The whole variable domain, filled in from reference TRBV7-2 and TRBJ2-2, reads GAGVSQSPSNKVTEKGKDVELRCDPISGHTALYWYRQSLGQGLEFLIYFQGNSAPDKSGLPSDRFSAERTGGSVSTLTIQRTQQEDSAVYLCASTHGLVGGSSGELFFGEGSRLTVL.